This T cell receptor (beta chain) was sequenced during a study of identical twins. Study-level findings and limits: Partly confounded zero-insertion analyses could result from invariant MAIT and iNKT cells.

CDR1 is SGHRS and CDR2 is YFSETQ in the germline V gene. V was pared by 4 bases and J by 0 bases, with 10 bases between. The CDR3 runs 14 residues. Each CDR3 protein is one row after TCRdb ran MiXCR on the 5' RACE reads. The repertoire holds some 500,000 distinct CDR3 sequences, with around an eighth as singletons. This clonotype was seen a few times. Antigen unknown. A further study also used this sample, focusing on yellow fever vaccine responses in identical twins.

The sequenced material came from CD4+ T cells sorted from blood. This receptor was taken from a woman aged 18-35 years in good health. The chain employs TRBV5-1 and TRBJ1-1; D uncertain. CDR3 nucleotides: TGCGCCAGCAGCGCAACTCATATGAACACTGAAGCTTTCTTT. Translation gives CASSATHMNTEAFF.